What follows are 14 T cell receptor beta chains derived from one specimen sequenced in a study of T-cell reconstitution after alpha-beta-depleted transplantation in children. A library of TCRbeta sequences, prepared with unique molecular identifiers, was generated. TCRdb passed the PCR reads through MiXCR, listing each CDR3 protein once. The data contain hundreds of thousands of distinct CDR3 sequences, 16% of them singletons. The material sequenced was PBMCs from the stem cell graft donor, taken from the stem cell graft. The receptors shown here come from a human donor who donated a stem cell graft to a child with acute myeloid leukemia.

The table lists this clonotype with a few counts. This chain joins TRBV5-1 and TRBJ2-3; weak D call: TRBD2 (5 bases). The CDR3 length is 14 residues. Per the germline V gene, CDR1 is SGHRS and CDR2 is YFSETQ. V was trimmed by 3 bases and J by 0 bases, leaving 8 bases between them. In DNA, the CDR3 is TGCGCCAGCAGCTACGGACTGAGCACAGATACGCAGTATTTT. This encodes CASSYGLSTDTQYF.

This clonotype occurred many times. The J gene is TRBJ2-1, the V gene TRBV29-1; D unclear. Per the germline V gene, CDR1 is SQVTM and CDR2 is ANQGSEA. The CDR3 loop spans 14 amino acids. Between the trimmed V and J ends, which lost 4 bases and 3 bases, there was a span of 13 bases. The CDR3 region has the DNA TGCAGCGTTGTTCCGTCCGAATACTACAATGAGCAGTTCTTC. Amino acids: CSVVPSEYYNEQFF.

The genes are TRBV7-9 and TRBJ1-1; D call uncertain. The CDR3 length is 15 residues. The V gene's germline CDR1 is SEHNR and CDR2 FQNEAQ (reference sequence). V gave up 5 bases and J gave up 2 bases, with 15 bases separating them. DNA for the CDR3: TGTGCCAGCAGCCCCGATCGCGTCCTCAACACTGAAGCTTTCTTT. Protein: CASSPDRVLNTEAFF. The variable domain in full, completed from reference TRBV7-9 and TRBJ1-1, reads DTGVSQNPRHKITKRGQNVTFRCDPISEHNRLYWYRQTLGQGPEFLTYFQNEAQLEKSRLLSDRFSAERPKGSFSTLEIQRTEQGDSAMYLCASSPDRVLNTEAFFGQGTRLTVV.

The chain links TRBV11-2 to TRBJ2-1; 7 nucleotides line up with TRBD1. V shed 1 base and J 6 bases; nucleotides not matched to a gene: 15. Germline V gives CDR1 SGHAT, CDR2 FQNNGV. The CDR3 extends over 18 amino acids. The DNA of the CDR3 is TGTGCCAGCAGCTTAGTCTTCATGTCAGGGGGTCGCTCCAATGAGCAGTTCTTC. Protein sequence: CASSLVFMSGGRSNEQFF.

This clonotype showed up just a few times. The chain carries TRBV13 and TRBJ2-1, with no clear D. Germline assignment: CDR1 PRHDT and CDR2 FYEKMQ (reference sequence). The CDR3 spans 14 residues. V lost 2 bases and J lost 6, with 11 bases in between. DNA of the CDR3: TGTGCCAGCAGCTTACTAATGCGTGGCAATGAGCAGTTCTTC. Its protein is CASSLLMRGNEQFF.

As to this clonotype: The junction departs from germline at one end; a sequencing error may be responsible. The J gene is TRBJ2-5, the V gene TRBV7-2, with D unclear. Germline CDR1 reads SGHTA; CDR2 reads FQGNSA. This CDR3 has 14 amino acids. CDR3 DNA sequence: TGTGCCAGCAGCTTGGAAGGCATCCAAGGGACCCAGTACTTC. It yields the protein CASSLEGIQGTQYF.

This clonotype was seen at least ten times. The chain employs TRBV20-1 and TRBJ2-3, with D possibly TRBD2 on 5 matching bases. The V end was cut by 4 bases, the J end by 3 bases, with 14 bases between. This CDR3 is 14 amino acids long. CDR1 is DFQATT and CDR2 is SNEGSKA in the germline V gene (reference sequence). The CDR3 DNA sequence: TGCAGTGCTAAGGCCCTAGGAGGTACAGATACGCAGTATTTT. Encoded protein: CSAKALGGTDTQYF.

This clonotype was observed many times. V gene TRBV9 combines with J gene TRBJ2-2, with no clear D. The V gene lost 5 bases and the J gene lost 0 bases, with 5 bases spanning the gap. The CDR3 runs to 13 residues. Germline V gene sequence: CDR1 SGDLS, CDR2 YYNGEE. This chain's CDR3 is CASSGPNTGELFF. For the CDR3, the DNA is TGTGCCAGCAGTGGACCGAACACCGGGGAGCTGTTTTTT.

This clonotype was seen a few times. The chain couples TRBV5-6 to TRBJ2-7, with D possibly matching TRBD2 (6 bases). This CDR3 contains 16 residues. Germline CDR1 SGHDT, CDR2 YYEEEE. V was pared by 2 bases and J by 3 bases, with 18 bases between. CDR3 nucleotide sequence: TGTGCCAGCAGCTTCCCGCAGGGAACTAGCCTCTACGAGCAGTACTTC. This codes for CASSFPQGTSLYEQYF.

This chain links TRBV24-1 with TRBJ2-3; D is uncertain. With 0 bases removed from V and 3 bases from J, the gap between germline ends came to 6 bases. This CDR3 spans 14 amino acids. Germline CDR1 and CDR2: KGHDR and SFDVKD. The CDR3 DNA is TGTGCCACCAGTGATTTGCCGGCTACAGATACGCAGTATTTT. It translates to CATSDLPATDTQYF.

This clonotype was observed many times. This chain joins TRBV6-5 and TRBJ2-3; D remains unclear. With 0 bases removed from V and 6 bases from J, the gap between germline ends came to 13 bases. The CDR3 consists of 15 residues. Germline V gene sequence: CDR1 MNHEY, CDR2 SVGAGI. The CDR3 protein is CASSYSIPTLDTQYF. CDR3 nucleotides: TGTGCCAGCAGTTACTCGATTCCTACTCTGGATACGCAGTATTTT.

This clonotype was seen only a few times. V is TRBV9 and J is TRBJ2-3; 9 bases fit TRBD2. With V trimmed by 0 bases and J by 6 bases, 5 bases remained unmatched. Germline V gene lookup returns CDR1 SGDLS and CDR2 YYNGEE. This CDR3 contains 15 residues. CDR3: CASSVEGLAHDTQYF. CDR3 nucleotides: TGTGCCAGCAGCGTAGAGGGACTAGCACATGATACGCAGTATTTT.

This clonotype was observed a single time. J is TRBJ1-2 and V is TRBV27; TRBD1 matches at 12 bases. Trimming removed 2 bases from V and 4 bases from J; junction bases left unmatched: 11. Germline V gene data show CDR1 as MNHEY and CDR2 as SMNVEV (reference sequence). This CDR3 is built from 18 residues. The CDR3 coding sequence is TGTGCCAGCAGTTTAGATGCGGGAGGGACAGGGGGCTTCTATGGCTACACCTTC. Residues: CASSLDAGGTGGFYGYTF.

This clonotype showed up just a few times. The chain is built from TRBV5-1 and TRBJ1-1; D not resolved. Trimming shortened V by 5 bases and J by 11 bases, and 13 bases separated the two germline ends. The CDR3 sequence is 11 residues long. Germline V gene lookup returns CDR1 SGHRS and CDR2 YFSETQ. CDR3 protein: CASSSERRAFF. The DNA for the CDR3 is TGCGCCAGCAGTTCTGAGAGGCGTGCTTTCTTT.